This paragraph reports one T cell receptor (beta chain). The antigen this receptor binds is unknown. Qualities for individual bases were not recorded, and no much larger clone is one base off. CD8 naive samples were CD45RO-negative cells positively selected for CCR7, giving a CD45RA+CCR7+ population that excluded TemRA cells. The donors were healthy, HIV-negative adults who had no recently reported acute infections or vaccinations. Every donor was a Caucasian adult residing in Nashville, Tennessee, USA. Blood was obtained by leukapheresis, after which PBMCs were separated by Ficoll-Histopaque density gradient centrifugation and cryopreserved in liquid nitrogen vapor phase. Purity and quantity of every magnetically sorted T cell population were checked by analytical flow cytometry. From each sorted fraction, genomic DNA was isolated and quantified by UV absorbance on a Nanodrop 2000c. Using the deep immunoSEQ assay, TCR CDR3 regions were amplified from genomic DNA by multiplex PCR. Extracted genomic DNA from each cell subset was distributed evenly across all wells of several immunoSEQ 96-well plates, and each plate was treated as a replicate. For sorted subsets, roughly 190 ng of genomic DNA, equivalent to 25,000 to 35,000 T cell genomes, went into each replicate PCR. Purified libraries were measured with a Qubit 3.0 fluorometer, size-checked on a Bioanalyzer 2100, and measured again with the KAPA Library Quantification kit. Every immunoSEQ 96-well plate was sequenced on a dedicated single-read 150-cycle Illumina NextSeq 550 flow cell. As for the authors' bioinformatics: Because only junctional sequences without quality scores were contained in the immunoSEQ output, filtering matching that applied to full-length reads could not be performed. To assign V/J genes and CDR3, sequences were annotated using PyIR, a Python wrapper for IgBLAST v1.9, with IMGT germline references. Any read was removed if the V/J assignment was weak (E-value above 1e-6), the CDR3 was missing, or the read contained stop codons, out-of-frame junctions, or ambiguous translated residues. A V3J clonotype was defined by an identical inferred V gene, J gene, and CDR3 amino acid sequence. Percentage overlap between repertoires was calculated by dividing the number of shared unique clonotypes by the size of the smaller repertoire. Repertoire richness was assessed with RTK rarefaction, the Chao1 estimator, and Recon v2.1 estimates of unobserved clonotypes. Generation probabilities for all TCRbeta clonotypes obtained by the gDNA method from a handful of donors were computed using OLGA. TCRdb holds this immuneACCESS table with in-frame rearrangements only. Some clones are missing; in checked studies, unresolved V genes explain under half, and the rest has no known cause. V, J and clone size are taken as reported in that table, and D and trimming were inferred from the DNA itself. This sample holds under 2,000,000 clones; approximately 94% were observed only once. Under 1.5% of the sample rests with the top ten.

The data originate from a study of shared clonotypes between healthy human individuals (TCRdb year 2020). Turning to the overall study: The cohort included three men and a couple of women between 18 and 49 years of age. Per donor, three plates each were used for CD4 naive and CD4 memory, two for CD8 naive, and one for CD8 memory. Blood TCR repertoires of a handful of healthy adults were deeply sequenced to estimate repertoire size and the extent of clonotype sharing between individuals. Different laboratories and diverse techniques were used to prepare libraries and sequence TCR repertoires, to increase sequencing depth and limit assay-specific biases. Between about 0.9 and 8.9 billion PBMCs per donor were obtained by leukapheresis. Study-wide findings and limitations: Pairwise subsampling led to the expectation that sequencing depth would affect the degree of clonotype sharing among donors. The genetic and exposure-history diversity represented was limited by the small number of donors. Estimated clonotype richness was generally larger for naive than for memory subsets. Compared with non-shared clonotypes, clonotypes shared by all four sorted-subset donors had higher generation probabilities. Sampling was restricted to blood, and TCR repertoires in tissues likely differ from the TCR repertoires found in blood. Across several donors, about 5.2% of naive CD4, roughly 3.4% of naive CD8, about 2.3% of memory CD4, and roughly 0.41% of memory CD8 clonotypes were shared. Incomplete sequencing was indicated by rarefaction of sorted-subset datasets, despite the large sequencing depth.

CDR1 SGHTA and CDR2 FQGNSA were looked up in the germline V gene. V and J lose 5 bases and 3 bases, and a span of 8 bases separates them. Reading from cysteine to phenylalanine, the CDR3 counts 12 amino acids. Of the read, only the CDR3 DNA is kept; its 36 bases are in frame from base 1. Material for sequencing was naive CD8+ T cells sorted from blood. The sample's cell subset or site label, in plain terms: CD45RA+CCR7+. The sequence derives from a man between 18 and 29 years old in good health. In this chain, TRBV7-2 is recombined with TRBJ2-7; the D gene assignment is ambiguous. The nucleotides read TGTGCCAGCAGCACCGGAATCTACGAGCAGTACTTC. This encodes CASSTGIYEQYF. This CDR3, with the reference TRBV7-2 and TRBJ2-7 proteins standing in past its ends, gives the full variable domain GAGVSQSPSNKVTEKGKDVELRCDPISGHTALYWYRQSLGQGLEFLIYFQGNSAPDKSGLPSDRFSAERTGGSVSTLTIQRTQQEDSAVYLCASSTGIYEQYFGPGTRLTVT.